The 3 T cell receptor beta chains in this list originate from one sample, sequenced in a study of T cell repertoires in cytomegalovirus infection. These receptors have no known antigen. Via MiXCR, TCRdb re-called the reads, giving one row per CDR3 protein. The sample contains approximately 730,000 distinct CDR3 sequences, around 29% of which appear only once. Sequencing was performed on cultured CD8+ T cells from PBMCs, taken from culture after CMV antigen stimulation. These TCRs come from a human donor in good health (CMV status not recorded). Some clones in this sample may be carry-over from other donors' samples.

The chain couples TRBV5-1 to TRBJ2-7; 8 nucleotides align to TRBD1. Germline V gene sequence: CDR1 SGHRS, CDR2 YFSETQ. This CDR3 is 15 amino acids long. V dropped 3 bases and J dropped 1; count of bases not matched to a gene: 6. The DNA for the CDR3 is TGCGCCAGCAGCTCCGACAGGGGATCTTCCTACGAGCAGTACTTC. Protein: CASSSDRGSSYEQYF.

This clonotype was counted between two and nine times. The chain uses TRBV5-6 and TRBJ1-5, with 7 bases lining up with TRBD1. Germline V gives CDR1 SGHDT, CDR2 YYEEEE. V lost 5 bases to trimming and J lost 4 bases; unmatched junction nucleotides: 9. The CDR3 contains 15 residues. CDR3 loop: CASRKKGAKNQPQHF. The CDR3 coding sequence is TGTGCCAGCAGAAAAAAGGGGGCAAAAAATCAGCCCCAGCATTTT.

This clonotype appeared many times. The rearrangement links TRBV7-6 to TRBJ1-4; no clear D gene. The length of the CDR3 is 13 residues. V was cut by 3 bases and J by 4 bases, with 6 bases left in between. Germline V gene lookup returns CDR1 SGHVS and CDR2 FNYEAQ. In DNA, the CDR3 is TGTGCCAGCAGCTTGGACCGTAATGAAAAACTGTTTTTT. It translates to CASSLDRNEKLFF.